This passage covers 8 T cell receptor beta chains from one sample sequenced in a study of OX40 agonist ivuxolimab in advanced cancers. Clones were read by immunoSEQ multiplex PCR, and TCRdb kept only the in-frame ones, dropping some. The repertoire holds some 44,000 clones, with around 88% as singletons. The sample in question was CD4+ or CD8+ T cells sorted from blood, obtained in a trial of the OX40 agonist ivuxolimab. The receptors derive from an adult with an advanced solid tumor such as melanoma, head and neck, liver or kidney cancer.

The rearrangement uses TRBV2 and TRBJ1-3, with TRBD1 as a possible D gene (5 bases). Trimming took off 7 bases at V and 0 bases at J, with 10 bases between the two ends. This CDR3 region has 14 residues. Germline V gene sequence: CDR1 SNHLY, CDR2 FYNNEI. CDR3 sequence reads: CASKGTVSGNTIYF. CDR3 in DNA: TGTGCCAGCAAAGGGACGGTCTCTGGAAACACCATATATTTT.

The V call is TRBV5-8, the J call TRBJ2-2; tentatively, D is TRBD1 (6 bases). The CDR3 consists of 15 residues. Trimming stripped 4 bases from V and 1 base from J, with 11 bases between. Germline-derived CDR1 and CDR2 are SGHTS and YDEGEE. The CDR3 bases are TGTGCCAGCAGCGCAGGACAGCTGAACACCGGGGAGCTGTTTTTT. Translation: CASSAGQLNTGELFF. The full variable domain, in which reference TRBV5-8 and TRBJ2-2 provide the parts outside the CDR3, is EAGVTQSPTHLIKTRGQQATLRCSPISGHTSVYWYQQALGLGLQFLLWYDEGEERNRGNFPPRFSGRQFPNYSSELNVNALELEDSALYLCASSAGQLNTGELFFGEGSRLTVL.

V usage is TRBV5-1 and J usage is TRBJ1-1; maybe TRBD1 (6 bases). Looked up from germline, CDR1 is SGHRS and CDR2 is YFSETQ. This CDR3 spans 15 amino acids. V was cut by 0 bases and J by 0 bases, with 9 bases left in between. Here the CDR3 reads CASSLVGGMNTEAFF. The CDR3 region has the DNA TGCGCCAGCAGCTTGGTCGGGGGCATGAACACTGAAGCTTTCTTT.

The chain recombines TRBV6-1 with TRBJ1-2; no clear D gene. Trimming took off 4 bases at V and 4 bases at J, with 13 bases between the two ends. CDR1 and CDR2 (germline): MNHNS, SASEGT. The CDR3 is 14 amino acids. DNA of the CDR3: TGTGCCAGCAGTGGAAAGGCAGGCGGCTATGGCTACACCTTC. Its protein product is CASSGKAGGYGYTF.

This chain joins TRBV5-1 and TRBJ2-1, with D perhaps being TRBD1 or TRBD2 (5 bases each). Trimming stripped 3 bases from V and 2 bases from J, with 21 bases between. Germline-derived CDR1 and CDR2 are SGHRS and YFSETQ. The CDR3 has 18 amino acids. CDR3 bases: TGCGCCAGCAGCTCACGGGACCGACAGTCGGTCCCCTACAATGAGCAGTTCTTC. Amino acids: CASSSRDRQSVPYNEQFF.

V and J are TRBV2 and TRBJ1-1, with 12 bases identical to TRBD1. Germline loops: CDR1 SNHLY, CDR2 FYNNEI. The V segment lost 5 bases and the J segment 7 bases; nucleotides outside the gene matches: 5. CDR3 size: 14 residues. This chain's CDR3 is CASSPGQGAFEAFF. The DNA of the CDR3 is TGTGCCAGCAGTCCGGGACAGGGGGCCTTTGAAGCTTTCTTT.

The chain couples TRBV11-2 to TRBJ2-5; the D gene is possibly TRBD2 (6 bases). With the DNA end fitting TRBJ2-7 better, the J assignment may be wrong. Per the germline V gene, CDR1 is SGHAT and CDR2 is FQNNGV. The CDR3 is 14 residues long. CDR3 in amino acids: CASSATRKLYEQYF. Here the CDR3 DNA reads TGTGCCAGCAGCGCGACTAGGAAACTTTACGAGCAGTACTTC.

This sequence joins TRBV2 and TRBJ2-4; no clear D. This CDR3 has 16 amino acids. Looked up from germline, CDR1 is SNHLY and CDR2 is FYNNEI. V lost 5 bases and J lost 8, with 22 bases in between. The CDR3 reads CASSPDTGPSGDIQYF. CDR3 DNA: TGTGCCAGCAGTCCTGACACCGGGCCTTCTGGTGACATTCAGTACTTC. The variable domain in full, completed from reference TRBV2 and TRBJ2-4, reads EPEVTQTPSHQVTQMGQEVILRCVPISNHLYFYWYRQILGQKVEFLVSFYNNEISEKSEIFDDQFSVERPDGSNFTLKIRSTKLEDSAMYFCASSPDTGPSGDIQYFGAGTRLSVL.